This T cell receptor (beta chain) was identified in a study of T cells in localized non-small cell lung cancer. There are 14 residues in the CDR3. The V and J ends lost 4 bases and 5 bases respectively, with 14 bases between them. Germline V lookup: CDR1 SGHAT, CDR2 FQNNGV. Findings and limits, study-wide: A median of around 57 clones ranked among the top 100 in tumor appeared in adjacent lung. Sequencing involved a lone tumor region, leaving heterogeneity possible. Measurement of T cell clonality placed uninvolved adjacent lung highest, above the level in tumor. Longer overall survival associated with higher blood T cell density; shorter survival with higher adjacent-lung clonality.

Some clones are missing from TCRdb's copy, which holds only in-frame ones; the method was immunoSEQ multiplex PCR. This sample has 15,000 to 20,000 clones; more than 65% occur once, and the top ten carry about 31%. Turning to this clone: Its specificity is unknown.

This receptor was obtained from a male donor aged 60 or older with stage I lung adenocarcinoma. The sequenced sample was peripheral blood, obtained before any cancer treatment. V gene TRBV11-2 combines with J gene TRBJ1-1; a weak D match, TRBD1 (6 bases). This CDR3 is CASSWDTHQTEAFF. DNA of the CDR3: TGTGCCAGCAGCTGGGACACACACCAAACTGAAGCTTTCTTT.